The following is a T cell receptor (beta chain) sequence with its context. TCRdb's table, derived via immunoSEQ multiplex PCR, lists solely in-frame clones and lacks some. The sample records about 120,000 clones, about 88% being singletons. The data are from a study of control samples from healthy donors and cancer patients. CDR3 length: 12 residues. This TCR was recovered from a woman between 70 and 85 years old in good health. This chain joins TRBV21-1 and TRBJ2-5; the table's D call TRBD2 went unverified against the DNA. TRBV21-1 is annotated as a pseudogene. Sequencing input: blood. The CDR3 reads CASWGDQETQYF. Here the CDR3 DNA reads TGTGCCAGCTGGGGGGACCAAGAGACCCAGTACTTC.